This T cell receptor (beta chain) originates from a study of T-cell reconstitution after alpha-beta-depleted transplantation in children. CDR1 and CDR2 (germline): LGHNA, YSLEER. The CDR3 length is 16 residues. Trimming left V 0 bases short and J 4 bases short, with 13 bases between. Study observations and caveats: Surviving recipient T cells and thymic progenitors underlay high day-60 TCRbeta diversity in some patients. Newly made T cells mostly supplied T-cell counts and diversity one year after transplant. Reportedly, alpha-beta T cells present about two months post-transplant originated from several hundred expanded clones of graft origin.

The authors prepared the TCRbeta library with unique molecular identifiers. TCRdb used MiXCR to reprocess the PCR reads, holding one entry per CDR3 protein. The table shows 500,000 to 650,000 distinct CDR3 sequences, with over 10% occurring only once. A remark on this clonotype: Its antigen is unidentified.

Sequencing used PBMCs, mostly from graft donor cells, obtained 360 days after TCRalphabeta/CD19-depleted stem cell transplant. The sequence came from a male patient younger than 18 who had a stem cell transplant for acute myeloid leukemia, so the T cells may come from the graft donor. This rearrangement joins TRBV4-3 to TRBJ2-1, with D possibly matching TRBD2 (5 bases). This CDR3 is CASSQDLTDWYNEQFF. The CDR3 DNA reads TGCGCCAGCAGCCAAGATCTAACGGACTGGTACAATGAGCAGTTCTTC.